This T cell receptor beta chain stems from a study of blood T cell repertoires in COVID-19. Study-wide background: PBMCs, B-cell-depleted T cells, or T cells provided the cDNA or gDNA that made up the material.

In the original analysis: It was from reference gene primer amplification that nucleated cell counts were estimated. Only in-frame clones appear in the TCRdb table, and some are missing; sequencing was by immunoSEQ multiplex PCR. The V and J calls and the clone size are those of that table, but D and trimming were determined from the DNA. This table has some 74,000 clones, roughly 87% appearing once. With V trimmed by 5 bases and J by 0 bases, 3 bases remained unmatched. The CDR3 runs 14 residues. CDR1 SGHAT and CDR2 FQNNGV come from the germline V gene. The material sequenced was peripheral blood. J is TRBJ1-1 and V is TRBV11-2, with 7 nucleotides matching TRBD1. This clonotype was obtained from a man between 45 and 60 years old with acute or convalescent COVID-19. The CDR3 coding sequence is TGTGCCAGCAGCCCGACAGGGTTGAACACTGAAGCTTTCTTT. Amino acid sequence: CASSPTGLNTEAFF.